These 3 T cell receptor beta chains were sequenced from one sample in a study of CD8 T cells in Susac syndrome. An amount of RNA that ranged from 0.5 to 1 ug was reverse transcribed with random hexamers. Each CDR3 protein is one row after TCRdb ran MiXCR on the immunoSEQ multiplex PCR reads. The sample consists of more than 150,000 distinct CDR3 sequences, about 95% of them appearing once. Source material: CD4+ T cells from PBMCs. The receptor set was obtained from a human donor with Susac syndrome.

The DNA of the CDR3 is TGTGCCAGCAGCCCCGACACGGACAAAAACATTCAGTACTTC. Amino acid sequence: CASSPDTDKNIQYF. V usage is TRBV2 and J usage is TRBJ2-4; no clear D gene. The ends were cut back, 6 bases at V and 3 bases at J, with 12 bases in the middle. Germline values: CDR1 SNHLY, CDR2 FYNNEI. The CDR3 spans 14 residues.

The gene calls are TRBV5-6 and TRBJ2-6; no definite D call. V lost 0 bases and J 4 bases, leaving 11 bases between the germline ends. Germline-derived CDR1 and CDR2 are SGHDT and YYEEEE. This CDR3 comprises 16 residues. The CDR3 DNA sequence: TGTGCCAGCAGCTTGGGTCTAGTGTCCGGGGCCAACGTCCTGACTTTC. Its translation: CASSLGLVSGANVLTF.

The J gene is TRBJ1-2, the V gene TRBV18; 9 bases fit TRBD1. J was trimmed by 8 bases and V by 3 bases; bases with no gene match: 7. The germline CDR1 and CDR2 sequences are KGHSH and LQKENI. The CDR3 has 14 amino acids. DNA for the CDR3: TGTGCCAGCTCACCTCAGGACAGGGGAGGCGGCTACACCTTC. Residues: CASSPQDRGGGYTF.